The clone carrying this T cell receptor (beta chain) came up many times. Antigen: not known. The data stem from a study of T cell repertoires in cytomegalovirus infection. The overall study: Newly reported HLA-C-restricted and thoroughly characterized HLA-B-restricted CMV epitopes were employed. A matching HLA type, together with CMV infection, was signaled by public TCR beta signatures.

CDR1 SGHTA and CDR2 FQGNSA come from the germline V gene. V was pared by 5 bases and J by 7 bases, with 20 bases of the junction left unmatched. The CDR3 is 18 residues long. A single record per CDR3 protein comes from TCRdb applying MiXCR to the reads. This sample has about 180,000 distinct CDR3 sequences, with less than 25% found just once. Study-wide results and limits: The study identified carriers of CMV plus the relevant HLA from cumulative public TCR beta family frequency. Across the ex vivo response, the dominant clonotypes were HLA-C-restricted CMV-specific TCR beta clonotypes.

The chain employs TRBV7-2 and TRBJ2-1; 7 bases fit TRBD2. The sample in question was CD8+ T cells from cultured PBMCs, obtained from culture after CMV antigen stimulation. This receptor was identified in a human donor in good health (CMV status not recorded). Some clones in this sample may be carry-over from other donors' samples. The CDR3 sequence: CASSPEGLAGGKTNEQFF. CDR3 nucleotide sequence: TGTGCCAGCAGCCCTGAGGGGTTAGCGGGCGGTAAAACGAATGAGCAGTTCTTC.